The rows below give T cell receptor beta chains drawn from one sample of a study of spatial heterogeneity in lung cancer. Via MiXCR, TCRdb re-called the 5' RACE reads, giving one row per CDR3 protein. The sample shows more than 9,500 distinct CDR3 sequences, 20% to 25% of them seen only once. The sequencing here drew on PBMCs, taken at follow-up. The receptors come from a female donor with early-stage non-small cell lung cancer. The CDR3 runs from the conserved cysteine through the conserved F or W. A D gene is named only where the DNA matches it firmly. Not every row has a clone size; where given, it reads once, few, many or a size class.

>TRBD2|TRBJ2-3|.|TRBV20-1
TGCAGTGCTAGGGGACTAGCGGGAAGAGATACGCAGTATTTT
CSARGLAGRDTQYF
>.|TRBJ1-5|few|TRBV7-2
TGTGCCAGCAGCTTATTCGGTAGCAATCAGCCCCAGCATTTT
CASSLFGSNQPQHF
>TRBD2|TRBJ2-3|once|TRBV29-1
TGCAGCGTTGAGGGCGGGAGCGGGACAGATACGCAGTATTTT
CSVEGGSGTDTQYF
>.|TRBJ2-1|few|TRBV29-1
TGCAGCGTTTCCGGTTCGCGATCAAGCTCCTACAATGAGCAGTTCTTC
CSVSGSRSSSYNEQFF
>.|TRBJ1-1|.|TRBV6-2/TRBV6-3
TGTGCCAGCAGCCGTCAGCCCGACACTGAAGCTTTCTTT
CASSRQPDTEAFF
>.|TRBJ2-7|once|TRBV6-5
TGTGCCAGCGGACAGCAGAGCTCCTACGAGCAGTACTTC
CASGQQSSYEQYF
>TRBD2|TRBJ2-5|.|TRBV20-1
TGCAGTGCTAACTCGGGACTAGCGGCCCAAGAGACCCAGTACTTC
CSANSGLAAQETQYF
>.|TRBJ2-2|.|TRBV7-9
TGTGCCAGCCGCGGGGCAAACACCGGGGAGCTGTTTTTT
CASRGANTGELFF
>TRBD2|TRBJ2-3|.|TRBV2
TGTGCCAGTTTACTAGCGGGAATCTCAGATACGCAGTATTTT
CASLLAGISDTQYF
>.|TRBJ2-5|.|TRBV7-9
TGTGCCAGCAGCCCGGGCGGGTCTTGGGAGACCCAGTACTTC
CASSPGGSWETQYF
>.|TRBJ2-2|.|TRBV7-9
TGTGCCAGCAGCTTAGGAGGGAGTTACACCGGGGAGCTGTTTTTT
CASSLGGSYTGELFF
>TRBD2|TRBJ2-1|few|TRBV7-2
TGTGCCAGCAGCTTCAGGTCCGGGACTAACCCCGGAGGTGAGCAGTTCTTC
CASSFRSGTNPGGEQFF
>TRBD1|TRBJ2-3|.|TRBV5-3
TGTGCCAGAAGACATCCAGGGGGCCTAGAAGGTACGCAGTATTTT
CARRHPGGLEGTQYF
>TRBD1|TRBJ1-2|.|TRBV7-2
TGTGCCAGCAGCTTGGACAGGGATTATGGCTACACCTTC
CASSLDRDYGYTF
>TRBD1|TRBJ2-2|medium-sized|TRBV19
TGTGCCAGTAGTATAGAAGACAGGGGCGACACCGGGGAGCTGTTTTTT
CASSIEDRGDTGELFF
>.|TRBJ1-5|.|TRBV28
TGTGCCAGCAGTCCCCCCCGTACAGGTTGGGGCAATCAGCCCCAGCATTTT
CASSPPRTGWGNQPQHF
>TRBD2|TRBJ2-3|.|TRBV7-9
TGTGCCAGCAGCTTAGCACCGGGACTAGCGGGACCAGATACGCAGTATTTT
CASSLAPGLAGPDTQYF
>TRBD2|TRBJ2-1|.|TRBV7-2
TGTGCCAGCAGCTTAGCACCCGGGACTAGCGCCGAGAATGAGCAGTTCTTC
CASSLAPGTSAENEQFF
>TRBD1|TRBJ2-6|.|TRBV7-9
TGTGCCAGCAGCTTCGGGACAGGGTCTAGTGGGGCCAACGTCCTGACTTTC
CASSFGTGSSGANVLTF
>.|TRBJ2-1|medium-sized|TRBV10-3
TGTGCCACTCCCGGGACGGCCTACAATGAGCAGTTCTTC
CATPGTAYNEQFF
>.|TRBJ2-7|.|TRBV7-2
TGTGCCAGCAGCTTATTGGATGGCTACGAGCAGTACTTC
CASSLLDGYEQYF
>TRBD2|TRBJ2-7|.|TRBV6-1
TGTGCCAGCAGTGAGCCCGGACTAGTAGGCACCTACGAGCAGTACTTC
CASSEPGLVGTYEQYF
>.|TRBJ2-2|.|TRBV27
TGTGCCAGCACCCTCGACAGGAGAAACACCGGGGAGCTGTTTTTT
CASTLDRRNTGELFF